One sample yielded the 6 T cell receptor beta chains listed below, sequenced in a study of cytomegalovirus exposure and HLA in healthy donors. PCR employed 60 Vbeta and 13 Jbeta primers. Clones were read by immunoSEQ multiplex PCR, and TCRdb kept only the in-frame ones, dropping some. The repertoire has approximately 180,000 clones, roughly 13% of them found once; the top ten carry about 8%. Material: PBMCs. The receptor source for this set is a man aged 50-59 years in good health and CMV-seropositive.

In its sample, this clone was seen a few times. The chain links TRBV5-1 to TRBJ1-2; the match to TRBD1 covers 7 bases. The ends lost 2 bases at V and 1 base at J; junction bases unmatched: 5. The CDR3 runs 15 residues. Germline values: CDR1 SGHRS, CDR2 YFSETQ. CDR3 nucleotide sequence: TGCGCCAGCAGCTTCGTGAGGGACAGTAACTATGGCTACACCTTC. This encodes CASSFVRDSNYGYTF.

This clone appeared a few times. The J gene is TRBJ1-4, the V gene TRBV7-2; weak D call: TRBD1 (5 bases). The germline V and J ends were trimmed by 0 bases and 3 bases, with 8 bases remaining between them. The CDR3 covers 15 residues. Per the germline V gene, CDR1 is SGHTA and CDR2 is FQGNSA. CDR3 residues: CASSLARGANEKLFF. CDR3 in DNA: TGTGCCAGCAGCTTAGCGCGGGGGGCTAATGAAAAACTGTTTTTT.

This clone was detected only a few times. Other nucleotide sequences from this sample produce the same CDR3. The CDR3 DNA is TGTGCCAGCAGTTTATGGGGACAGGGGACGAGTTACACTGAAGCTTTCTTT. Translated: CASSLWGQGTSYTEAFF. V is TRBV27 and J is TRBJ1-1, with 10 bases lining up with TRBD1. The length of the CDR3 is 17 residues. Germline values: CDR1 MNHEY, CDR2 SMNVEV (reference sequence). Germline trimming cut 1 base from V and 3 bases from J; bases unmatched to any gene: 8.

For the CDR3, the DNA is TGTGCCAGCAGCGCAGGACTAGTTCCCGGGGAGCTGTTTTTT. Translated: CASSAGLVPGELFF. This chain links TRBV11-3 with TRBJ2-2; TRBD2 matches at 7 bases. The CDR3 is made up of 14 amino acids. Trimming removed 5 bases from V and 6 bases from J; junction bases left unmatched: 6. Germline CDR1 SGHNT, CDR2 YENEEA.

This clone was observed a handful of times. The chain joins TRBV5-1 to TRBJ2-5; 9 bases fit TRBD1. Trimming at V came to 3 bases and at J to 5 bases, leaving 8 bases not matched to a gene. Germline V gene sequence: CDR1 SGHRS, CDR2 YFSETQ. This CDR3 has 15 amino acids. The DNA of the CDR3 is TGCGCCAGCAGCTGGGCTGGGGACAGGGTGGAGACCCAGTACTTC. Amino acid sequence: CASSWAGDRVETQYF.

The J gene is TRBJ1-1, the V gene TRBV21-1; the DNA was not used to check the table's D call, TRBD1. TRBV21-1 is marked as a pseudogene. The CDR3 has 15 amino acids. CDR3 residues: CASSSGQGVTTEAFF. The CDR3 nucleotides are TGTGCCAGCAGCAGCGGACAGGGCGTAACCACTGAAGCTTTCTTT.